One sample yielded the 8 T cell receptor beta chains listed below, sequenced in a study of T cells after yellow fever vaccination. Each CDR3 protein is one row after TCRdb ran MiXCR on the 5' RACE reads. The table lists some 400,000 distinct CDR3 sequences, 6.2% of them singletons, with approximately 15% in the top ten. The sequences come from PBMCs, collected 5 days after the yellow fever booster vaccination. These receptors were collected from a man aged 25-45 years who received the YFV17D yellow fever vaccine.

This clonotype was counted only a few times. The V call is TRBV5-1, the J call TRBJ2-7; D is perhaps TRBD1 (5 bases). V gave up 0 bases and J gave up 5 bases, with 15 bases separating them. In germline, CDR1 is SGHRS, CDR2 YFSETQ. CDR3 length: 15 residues. The CDR3 here is CASSLVGRVGDEQYF. In nucleotides, the CDR3 is TGCGCCAGCAGCTTGGTCGGCAGGGTTGGTGACGAGCAGTACTTC.

This clonotype was observed a few times. The J gene is TRBJ2-5, the V gene TRBV18, with D perhaps matching TRBD1 (5 bases). V lost 0 bases and J lost 1, with 9 bases in between. The germline gives CDR1 KGHSH, CDR2 LQKENI. The CDR3 consists of 15 residues. CDR3 nucleotides: TGTGCCAGCTCACCACCGCCAGGGCGCCAAGAGACCCAGTACTTC. It specifies CASSPPPGRQETQYF.

This clonotype was seen only a few times. CDR3 amino acids: CSVAGITSGRALVNEQFF. In DNA form, the CDR3 reads TGCAGCGTTGCAGGGATCACTAGCGGGAGGGCCTTGGTCAATGAGCAGTTCTTC. The chain links TRBV29-1 to TRBJ2-1, with 13 nucleotides matching TRBD2. In germline, CDR1 is SQVTM, CDR2 ANQGSEA. The CDR3 runs to 18 residues. Trimming removed 4 bases from V and 6 bases from J; junction bases left unmatched: 15.

This clonotype was counted many times. This chain links TRBV28 with TRBJ2-5, with D possibly TRBD1 on 5 matching bases. CDR1 MDHEN and CDR2 SYDVKM come from the germline V gene. The V and J ends lost 6 bases and 4 bases respectively, with 15 bases between them. CDR3 length: 14 amino acids. In nucleotides, the CDR3 is TGTGCCAGCAGCCCCCGTAAAGGGGCAGAGACCCAGTACTTC. Amino acid sequence: CASSPRKGAETQYF.

This clonotype appeared many times. The chain joins TRBV7-2 to TRBJ2-7, with TRBD1 matching over 11 bases. Germline values: CDR1 SGHTA, CDR2 FQGNSA. The CDR3 has 15 amino acids. The V and J ends lost 1 base and 5 bases, in that order; junction bases with no gene match: 4. In nucleotides, the CDR3 is TGTGCCAGCAGCTTAGTGTGGACAGGGGGCCACGAGCAGTACTTC. Translated, it gives CASSLVWTGGHEQYF.

In the case of this clonotype: A much more abundant neighbour one base away suggests this may be a read error. This chain connects TRBV10-3 to TRBJ2-1; 14 positions match TRBD2. Looked up from germline, CDR1 is ENHRY and CDR2 is SYGVKD. Unmatched junction bases numbered 4, after V lost 6 bases and J lost 6 bases. The CDR3 is 15 amino acids. This chain's CDR3 is CAIRSGTSGSNEQFF. The CDR3 bases are TGTGCCATCAGATCCGGGACTAGCGGGAGCAATGAGCAGTTCTTC.

This clonotype was counted a few times. V gene TRBV14 combines with J gene TRBJ1-1; possible D gene TRBD1, 5 bases. Germline V gives CDR1 SGHDN, CDR2 FVKESK. V was trimmed by 1 base and J by 9 bases, leaving 9 bases between them. The CDR3 loop spans 12 amino acids. The CDR3 reads CASSQGGRKAFF. CDR3 coding DNA: TGTGCCAGCAGCCAAGGGGGCCGGAAAGCTTTCTTT. Full variable domain (missing parts from reference TRBV14 and TRBJ1-1): EAGVTQFPSHSVIEKGQTVTLRCDPISGHDNLYWYRRVMGKEIKFLLHFVKESKQDESGMPNNRFLAERTGGTYSTLKVQPAELEDSGVYFCASSQGGRKAFFGQGTRLTVV.

This clonotype was found a few times. The V and J genes are TRBV20-1 and TRBJ2-4, with 9 bases fitting TRBD1. CDR1 and CDR2 from the germline V gene are DFQATT and SNEGSKA (reference sequence). J lost 3 bases, V lost 6 bases, and 3 bases had no gene match. The CDR3 is made up of 13 amino acids. The CDR3 coding sequence is TGCAGTGCCTGGACAGGGGTCAAAAACATTCAGTACTTC. Translation: CSAWTGVKNIQYF.